These 13 T cell receptor beta chains came from one sample sequenced in a study of Graves' ophthalmopathy and Graves' hyperthyroidism. RNA transcripts yielded amplified TCR beta CDR3 regions. The first-round RT-PCR employed HTBI primers together with the Qiagen OneStep RT-PCR kit. A multiplex PCR was then performed as the second round. TCRdb called the multiplex PCR reads again in MiXCR, with one record for every CDR3 protein. The sample shows about 25,000 distinct CDR3 sequences, less than 50% of them seen only once. Sample: peripheral blood. The receptor source for this set is an adult woman with stable Graves' hyperthyroidism.

This clonotype was observed many times. The chain joins TRBV28 to TRBJ2-3, with 9 bases fitting TRBD2. Germline CDR1 MDHEN, CDR2 SYDVKM. The CDR3 runs to 17 residues. V shed 5 bases, J shed 4 bases, and the junction held 13 bases outside the gene matches. CDR3 region: CASSLRVLAGSPDTQYF. DNA for the CDR3: TGTGCCAGCAGTCTGAGGGTACTAGCGGGTTCCCCAGATACGCAGTATTTT.

The sample holds many counts of this clonotype. The chain uses TRBV12-3 or TRBV12-4 and TRBJ2-2; D not certain. This CDR3 region has 13 residues. Trimming took 2 bases from V and 6 from J, leaving 7 bases between them. CDR3 nucleotide sequence: TGTGCCAGCAGTTTACGTGTATCCGGGGAGCTGTTTTTT. Translating it yields CASSLRVSGELFF.

By share, this clonotype ranks as medium-sized. The V call is TRBV20-1, the J call TRBJ1-2; D remains unclear. This CDR3 region has 11 residues. Germline V lookup: CDR1 DFQATT, CDR2 SNEGSKA (reference sequence). Trimming removed 6 bases at V and 5 bases at J, with 10 bases between. The CDR3 region is CSAIGLYGYTF. DNA of the CDR3: TGCAGTGCAATCGGTCTTTATGGCTACACCTTC.

The gene calls are TRBV5-1 and TRBJ2-7; D is unclear. Germline CDR1 SGHRS, CDR2 YFSETQ. With 4 bases removed from V and 2 bases from J, the gap between germline ends came to 10 bases. The CDR3 runs to 13 residues. CDR3 protein: CASSLTGAYEQYF. The CDR3 bases are TGCGCCAGCAGCCTTACCGGTGCCTACGAGCAGTACTTC. Supplemented by reference TRBV5-1 and TRBJ2-7, the full variable domain reads KAGVTQTPRYLIKTRGQQVTLSCSPISGHRSVSWYQQTPGQGLQFLFEYFSETQRNKGNFPGRFSGRQFSNSRSEMNVSTLELGDSALYLCASSLTGAYEQYFGPGTRLTVT.

This chain uses TRBV2 with TRBJ1-5; 7 bases match TRBD1. With 1 base clipped from V and 5 bases from J, the junction kept 5 bases outside the gene matches. This CDR3 has 15 residues. Looked up from germline, CDR1 is SNHLY and CDR2 is FYNNEI. CDR3 sequence: CASSEGDSIYQPQHF. Written as DNA, the CDR3 is TGTGCCAGCAGTGAAGGGGACAGTATTTATCAGCCCCAGCATTTT.

A word on this clonotype: A read error is likely, as this CDR3 ends without the conserved phenylalanine or tryptophan. No DNA is shown, since the ends of the CDR3 on it are uncertain; the CDR3 is the one TCRdb lists. The gene calls are TRBV6-5 and TRBJ2-6. The germline gives CDR1 MNHEY, CDR2 SVGAGI. The CDR3 length is 11 residues, termini included. CDR3 residues: CASSYKMAGTS.

J is TRBJ1-2 and V is TRBV20-1; D unresolved. The germline V gene encodes CDR1 DFQATT and CDR2 SNEGSKA (reference sequence). V was cut by 7 bases and J by 7 bases, with 4 bases left in between. This CDR3 is built from 8 residues. The CDR3 sequence: CSDGGYTF. CDR3 bases: TGCAGTGACGGTGGCTACACCTTC.

This CDR3 reads CASSLGHGMNTEAFF. In DNA form, the CDR3 reads TGCGCCAGCAGCTTGGGACACGGAATGAACACTGAAGCTTTCTTT. The J gene is TRBJ1-1, the V gene TRBV5-1; D is unresolved. The CDR3 spans 15 residues. V was trimmed by 0 bases and J by 0 bases, leaving 9 bases between them. The germline V gene encodes CDR1 SGHRS and CDR2 YFSETQ.

This clonotype is medium-sized in the sample. The V and J genes are TRBV10-3 and TRBJ2-3; TRBD1 agrees at 8 bases. This CDR3 has 15 residues. From germline, CDR1 is ENHRY and CDR2 SYGVKD. V shed 0 bases, J shed 4 bases, and the junction held 3 bases outside the gene matches. The CDR3 bases are TGTGCCATCAGTGAGTCAACAGGGGGTGCAGATACGCAGTATTTT. Translating it yields CAISESTGGADTQYF.

This clonotype was seen repeatedly, ten times or more. This chain uses TRBV10-3 with TRBJ2-7; unclear D gene. Germline CDR1 and CDR2: ENHRY and SYGVKD. Trimming left V 3 bases short and J 7 bases short, with 13 bases between. There are 13 residues in the CDR3. The CDR3 coding sequence is TGTGCCATCAGTGAACAACCAATGCGGGAGCAGTACTTC. It specifies CAISEQPMREQYF.

This clonotype was counted a few times. The chain links TRBV6-5 to TRBJ2-3; unclear D gene. Germline V gene lookup returns CDR1 MNHEY and CDR2 SVGAGI. Trimming removed 6 bases from V and 1 base from J, with 8 bases in between. The CDR3 consists of 13 residues. CDR3 sequence reads: CASRPRGTDTQYF. The CDR3 bases are TGTGCCAGCAGACCACGGGGCACAGATACGCAGTATTTT.

The chain is built from TRBV7-3 and TRBJ2-5; D is unresolved. V was shortened by 5 bases and J by 4 bases, with 8 bases between the two germline ends. Germline values: CDR1 SGHTA, CDR2 FQGTGA. The CDR3 is made up of 12 amino acids. The CDR3 sequence: CASSAKGETQYF. The CDR3 DNA is TGTGCCAGCAGCGCAAAAGGAGAGACCCAGTACTTC.

The rearrangement links TRBV5-5 to TRBJ2-5, with a possible D match to TRBD2 (6 bases). CDR3 size: 17 residues. Trimming removed 4 bases from V and 4 bases from J, with 23 bases in between. In germline, CDR1 is SGHKS, CDR2 YYEKEE (reference sequence). CDR3 sequence: CASSPELSWRAAETQYF. DNA of the CDR3: TGTGCCAGCAGCCCCGAACTGAGCTGGAGGGCAGCAGAGACCCAGTACTTC.